This T cell receptor (beta chain) originates from a study of cytomegalovirus exposure and HLA in healthy donors. In the study overall: Among some 400 genotyped donors, more than 65% fell in the Caucasian-associated ancestry cluster.

Both 60 Vbeta primers and 13 Jbeta primers went into the PCR. Libraries were prepared by immunoSEQ multiplex PCR; TCRdb keeps only in-frame clonotypes and omits some of them. The sample holds some 150,000 clones, over 80% seen once. Notes on the study in general: In a later analysis, specific HLA alleles were associated with 15,000 to 20,000 TCR beta sequences at a 0.05 false discovery rate.

Notes on this clone: The antigen remains unidentified.

The receptor was isolated from a man aged 40-50 years in good health and CMV-seronegative. The sequenced sample consisted of PBMCs.

CDR3 nucleotide sequence: TGTGCCAGCAGACCGAGACAGTATAACTATGGCTACACCTTC. It yields the protein CASRPRQYNYGYTF. The chain is built from TRBV6-5 and TRBJ1-2; TRBD1 is a possible D gene (5 bases). V was cut by 6 bases and J by 1 base, with 12 bases left in between. This CDR3 spans 14 amino acids. Germline CDR1 reads MNHEY; CDR2 reads SVGAGI.